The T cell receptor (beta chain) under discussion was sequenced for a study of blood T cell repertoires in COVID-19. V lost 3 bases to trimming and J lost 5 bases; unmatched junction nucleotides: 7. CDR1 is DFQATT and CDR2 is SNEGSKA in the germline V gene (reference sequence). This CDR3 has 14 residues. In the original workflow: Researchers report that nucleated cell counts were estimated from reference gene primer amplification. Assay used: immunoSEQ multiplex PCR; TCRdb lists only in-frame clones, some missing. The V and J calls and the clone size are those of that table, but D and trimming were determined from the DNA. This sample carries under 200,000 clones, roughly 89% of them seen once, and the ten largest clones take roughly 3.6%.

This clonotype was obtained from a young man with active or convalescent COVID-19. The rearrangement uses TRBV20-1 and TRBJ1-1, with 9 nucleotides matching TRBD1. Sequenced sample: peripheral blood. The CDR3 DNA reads TGCAGTGCTAGTAGGGACAGGGTGTGGACTGAAGCTTTCTTT. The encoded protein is CSASRDRVWTEAFF.